The 21 T cell receptor beta chains reported below all come from one sample, sequenced in a study of blood T cell repertoires in COVID-19. Clones were read by immunoSEQ multiplex PCR, and TCRdb kept only the in-frame ones, dropping some. The profile shows 140,000 to 150,000 clones, over 75% of them singletons. Sequencing was done on a sample of peripheral blood. These receptors were taken from a man in his sixties with active or convalescent COVID-19.

The rearrangement joins TRBV6-6 to TRBJ1-1; 9 bases match TRBD1. Germline V lookup: CDR1 MNHNY, CDR2 SVGAGI (reference sequence). J was trimmed by 3 bases and V by 5 bases; bases with no gene match: 7. This CDR3 is 15 amino acids long. The CDR3 protein is CASSTPRDRDTEAFF. CDR3 coding DNA: TGTGCCAGCAGTACGCCCCGGGACAGGGACACTGAAGCTTTCTTT.

The chain combines TRBV7-8 with TRBJ1-1; D gene ambiguous. This CDR3 is 16 amino acids long. The ends were cut back, 5 bases at V and 0 bases at J, with 16 bases in the middle. CDR1 is SGHVS and CDR2 is FQNEAQ in the germline V gene. DNA for the CDR3: TGTGCCAGCAGCCTGGCGGGGTTCCGGATGAACACTGAAGCTTTCTTT. Translated: CASSLAGFRMNTEAFF.

The chain combines TRBV18 with TRBJ2-4; D gene uncertain. V dropped 6 bases and J dropped 5 bases, with 5 bases sitting between them. Germline CDR1 reads KGHSH; CDR2 reads LQKENI. The CDR3 runs to 11 residues. CDR3 nucleotide sequence: TGTGCCAGCTCCGCGGAAAACATTCAGTACTTC. Encoded protein: CASSAENIQYF.

The V and J genes are TRBV4-2 and TRBJ2-2, with no clear D. CDR3 length: 14 amino acids. Looked up from germline, CDR1 is LGHNA and CDR2 is YNFKEQ. Trimming took 4 bases from V and 3 from J, leaving 9 bases between them. CDR3 coding DNA: TGTGCCAGCAGCCTGGTAGGAGACACCGGGGAGCTGTTTTTT. Protein sequence: CASSLVGDTGELFF.

The chain joins TRBV5-1 to TRBJ1-5; TRBD1 matches 9 bases. The CDR3 consists of 17 residues. Germline trimming cut 9 bases from V and 3 bases from J; bases unmatched to any gene: 16. Germline CDR1 is SGHRS and CDR2 is YFSETQ. The chain's CDR3 is CATRPDGQGPLNQPQHF. For the CDR3, the DNA is TGCGCCACCCGCCCCGATGGACAGGGGCCCCTCAATCAGCCCCAGCATTTT.

The chain recombines TRBV7-3 with TRBJ2-1; 11 bases fit TRBD2. V lost 0 bases to trimming and J lost 5 bases; unmatched junction nucleotides: 9. Germline CDR1 reads SGHTA; CDR2 reads FQGTGA. The CDR3 sequence is 18 residues long. DNA for the CDR3: TGTGCCAGCAGCTTAACGGGGATAGCGGGAGGGAGGCACAATGAGCAGTTCTTC. Its protein product is CASSLTGIAGGRHNEQFF.

V gene TRBV28 combines with J gene TRBJ2-6; D is possibly TRBD2 (5 bases). This CDR3 contains 15 residues. Trimming pared 7 bases from V and 4 bases from J, leaving 14 bases between. Germline V lookup: CDR1 MDHEN, CDR2 SYDVKM. In DNA form, the CDR3 reads TGTGCCAGCACCCAACCGGGATCCGGGGCCAACGTCCTGACTTTC. Amino acids: CASTQPGSGANVLTF.

The V and J genes are TRBV4-3 and TRBJ2-1; perhaps TRBD2 as D (5 bases). Germline V CDR1 and CDR2: LGHNA, YSLEER. V shed 1 base and J shed 2 bases, with 9 bases lying between them. This CDR3 contains 15 residues. DNA of the CDR3: TGCGCCAGCAGCCAAGGGAGGCCCACCTACAATGAGCAGTTCTTC. Translated, it gives CASSQGRPTYNEQFF.

The V and J genes are TRBV5-6 and TRBJ1-5; D gene ambiguous. The CDR3 runs to 18 residues. Germline loops: CDR1 SGHDT, CDR2 YYEEEE. Deletions cut 2 bases from V and 7 bases from J, with 25 bases between. The CDR3 DNA follows: TGTGCCAGCAGCTTTTATCAGCCAATCACTGGTCGAGGGCAGCCCCAGCATTTT. This sequence encodes CASSFYQPITGRGQPQHF.

This clone is a singleton in its sample. This chain connects TRBV7-3 to TRBJ1-6; D remains unclear. Germline CDR1 and CDR2: SGHTA and FQGTGA. The CDR3 spans 14 residues. V was clipped by 5 bases and J by 10 bases, with 15 bases between them. Here the CDR3 reads CASSQTGNRSPLHF. The CDR3 DNA reads TGTGCCAGCAGCCAAACTGGTAATCGGTCACCCCTCCACTTT. Based on the CDR3 plus reference TRBV7-3 and TRBJ1-6, the full variable domain is GAGVSQTPSNKVTEKGKYVELRCDPISGHTALYWYRQSLGQGPEFLIYFQGTGAADDSGLPNDRFFAVRPEGSVSTLKIQRTERGDSAVYLCASSQTGNRSPLHFGNGTRLTVT.

In this sample, this clone turned up a few times. The chain is built from TRBV18 and TRBJ1-1; no definite D call. Trimming stripped 6 bases from V and 3 bases from J, with 14 bases between. Germline CDR1 and CDR2: KGHSH and LQKENI. The length of the CDR3 is 14 residues. The chain's CDR3 is CASSERPTDTEAFF. The CDR3 nucleotides read TGTGCCAGCTCGGAGCGCCCGACTGACACTGAAGCTTTCTTT.

This clone was observed once. The CDR3 is CASSLDREKLFF. The CDR3 nucleotides are TGTGCCAGCAGCCTTGACAGGGAGAAACTGTTTTTT. V usage is TRBV3-1 (or the pseudogene TRBV3-2) and J usage is TRBJ1-4; 7 bases match TRBD1. The germline V gene encodes CDR1 LGHDT and CDR2 YNNKEL (reference sequence). The CDR3 is 12 amino acids. Germline trimming cut 4 bases from V and 11 bases from J; bases unmatched to any gene: 4.

In DNA form, the CDR3 reads TGCGCCAGCAGCCAAGCTACCGGGTCCAGTAATTCACCCCTCCACTTT. Translation: CASSQATGSSNSPLHF. The chain links TRBV4-1 to TRBJ1-6; D remains ambiguous. The CDR3 runs to 16 residues. Germline V CDR1 and CDR2: MGHRA, YSYEKL. Trimming took 1 base from V and 6 from J, leaving 13 bases between them.

This rearrangement joins TRBV12-3 or TRBV12-4 to TRBJ2-3; D perhaps matches TRBD2 (6 bases). The CDR3 totals 13 residues. Trimming left V 6 bases short and J 5 bases short, with 12 bases between. This CDR3 reads CASRPGRIDTQYF. For the CDR3, the DNA is TGTGCCAGCAGACCCGGGAGAATAGATACGCAGTATTTT.

This rearrangement joins TRBV11-1 to TRBJ2-1; TRBD2 agrees at 12 bases. J was trimmed by 8 bases and V by 0 bases; bases with no gene match: 5. In germline, CDR1 is SGHAT, CDR2 FQDESV (reference sequence). This CDR3 has 16 residues. The CDR3 nucleotides read TGTGCCAGCAGCTTAGCCCCGGGACTAGCGGGCGATGAGCAGTTCTTC. It yields the protein CASSLAPGLAGDEQFF. Drawing the rest from reference TRBV11-1 and TRBJ2-1, the complete variable domain is EAEVAQSPRYKITEKSQAVAFWCDPISGHATLYWYRQILGQGPELLVQFQDESVVDDSQLPKDRFSAERLKGVDSTLKIQPAELGDSAMYLCASSLAPGLAGDEQFFGPGTRLTVL.

This clone was seen a single time. The chain links TRBV7-2 to TRBJ1-2, with D tentatively TRBD1 (5 bases). The V and J ends lost 0 bases and 2 bases respectively, with 10 bases between them. The CDR3 contains 15 residues. Germline V CDR1 and CDR2: SGHTA, FQGNSA. The CDR3 loop is CASSLAREVNYGYTF. CDR3 nucleotide sequence: TGTGCCAGCAGCTTAGCCAGGGAAGTAAACTATGGCTACACCTTC.

The genes are TRBV2 and TRBJ2-1; 10 bases fit TRBD2. The V gene's germline CDR1 is SNHLY and CDR2 FYNNEI. This CDR3 is built from 15 residues. Trimming at V came to 4 bases and at J to 4 bases, leaving 4 bases not matched to a gene. CDR3 protein: CASSASGRRYNEQFF. The DNA of the CDR3 is TGTGCCAGCAGTGCTAGCGGGAGAAGGTACAATGAGCAGTTCTTC.

V is TRBV7-8 and J is TRBJ2-7; weak D call: TRBD1 (5 bases). There are 15 residues in the CDR3. Germline assignment: CDR1 SGHVS and CDR2 FQNEAQ. Trimming shortened V by 5 bases and J by 3 bases, and 17 bases separated the two germline ends. CDR3 in DNA: TGTGCCAGCAGCAGCCAGCAGGGCCAATTCTACGAGCAGTACTTC. Protein: CASSSQQGQFYEQYF.

This clone has only a few counts. V usage is TRBV4-2 and J usage is TRBJ2-2, with D possibly matching TRBD2 (6 bases). Trimming shortened V by 1 base and J by 6 bases, and 9 bases separated the two germline ends. Germline CDR1 is LGHNA and CDR2 is YNFKEQ. There are 14 residues in the CDR3. The CDR3 spells CASSQVRGAGELFF. The CDR3 DNA reads TGTGCCAGCAGCCAAGTACGCGGGGCCGGGGAGCTGTTTTTT.

This chain connects TRBV6-2 or TRBV6-3 to TRBJ2-3; no definite D call. CDR1 and CDR2 (germline): MNHEY, SVGEGT. Trimming left V 5 bases short and J 4 bases short, with 16 bases between. This CDR3 has 15 amino acids. The CDR3 loop reads CASSPAFERADTQYF. CDR3 DNA sequence: TGTGCCAGCAGTCCCGCTTTTGAACGAGCAGATACGCAGTATTTT.

The rearrangement joins TRBV7-3 to TRBJ2-3, with D tentatively TRBD2 (6 bases). Germline loops: CDR1 SGHTA, CDR2 FQGTGA. There are 14 residues in the CDR3. The V and J ends lost 5 bases and 2 bases respectively, with 11 bases between them. The CDR3 DNA follows: TGTGCCAGCAGCCCGGGAGTTTTCACAGATACGCAGTATTTT. Translation gives CASSPGVFTDTQYF.